This T cell receptor (beta chain) derives from a study of blood T cell repertoires in COVID-19. Study in general: The origin of the acute and convalescent COVID-19 samples was the United States, Italy and Spain. In each case, the material was cDNA or gDNA derived from T cells, B-cell-depleted T cells, or PBMCs.

Original methodology: Reference gene primer amplification gave estimated nucleated cell counts. Only in-frame clones appear in the TCRdb table, and some are missing; sequencing was by immunoSEQ multiplex PCR. Clone size and the V and J calls come from that table; the DNA yielded D and trimming. The data show tens of thousands of clones, approximately 90% seen once. The source is a woman of 80 years or more with active or convalescent COVID-19. Source material: peripheral blood.

The CDR3 DNA follows: TGTGCCAGCTCACCTGGGACAGGGGTTAGTGAAAAACTGTTTTTT. Translated: CASSPGTGVSEKLFF. The V gene is TRBV18, the J gene TRBJ1-4; TRBD1 matches at 10 bases. The V gene's germline CDR1 is KGHSH and CDR2 LQKENI. V trimming: 3 bases; J trimming: 7 bases; junction bases outside the gene matches: 5. The CDR3 loop spans 15 amino acids.